The present T cell receptor (beta chain) was sequenced within a study of blood T cells in healthy people across ages. Primers used in a second PCR of roughly 6 to 11 cycles were a sample-barcoded 5' primer and a J-beta primer mix. TCRdb processed the 5' RACE reads anew with MiXCR; each CDR3 protein has one entry. The sample includes 870,000 or so distinct CDR3 sequences, about 30% seen only once; the top ten take 17%. The receptor was derived from a woman older than 75 in good health. The sample consisted of blood.

The CDR3 sequence is CASSNRDRAEAFF. DNA of the CDR3: TGTGCCAGCAGTAACCGGGACAGGGCTGAAGCTTTCTTT. This chain joins TRBV12-3 or TRBV12-4 and TRBJ1-1; 9 nucleotides match TRBD1. The junction had 4 bases not matched to a gene; V was cut back by 5 bases and J by 6 bases. The CDR3 has 13 amino acids.